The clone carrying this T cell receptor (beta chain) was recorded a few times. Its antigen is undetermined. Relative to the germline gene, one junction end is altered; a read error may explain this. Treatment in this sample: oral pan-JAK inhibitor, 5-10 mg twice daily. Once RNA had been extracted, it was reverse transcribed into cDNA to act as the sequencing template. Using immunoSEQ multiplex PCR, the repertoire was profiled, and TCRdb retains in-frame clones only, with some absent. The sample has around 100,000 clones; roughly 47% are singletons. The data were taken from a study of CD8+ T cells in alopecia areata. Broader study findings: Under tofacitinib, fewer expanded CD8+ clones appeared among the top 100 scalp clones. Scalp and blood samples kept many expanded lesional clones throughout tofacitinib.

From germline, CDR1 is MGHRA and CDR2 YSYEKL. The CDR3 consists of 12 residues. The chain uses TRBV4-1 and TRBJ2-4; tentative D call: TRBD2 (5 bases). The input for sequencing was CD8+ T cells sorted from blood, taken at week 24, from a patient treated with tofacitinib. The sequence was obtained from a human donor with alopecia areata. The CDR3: CASSQDSGEHHF. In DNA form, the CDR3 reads TGCGCCAGCAGCCAAGATTCCGGGGAGCACCACTTC.